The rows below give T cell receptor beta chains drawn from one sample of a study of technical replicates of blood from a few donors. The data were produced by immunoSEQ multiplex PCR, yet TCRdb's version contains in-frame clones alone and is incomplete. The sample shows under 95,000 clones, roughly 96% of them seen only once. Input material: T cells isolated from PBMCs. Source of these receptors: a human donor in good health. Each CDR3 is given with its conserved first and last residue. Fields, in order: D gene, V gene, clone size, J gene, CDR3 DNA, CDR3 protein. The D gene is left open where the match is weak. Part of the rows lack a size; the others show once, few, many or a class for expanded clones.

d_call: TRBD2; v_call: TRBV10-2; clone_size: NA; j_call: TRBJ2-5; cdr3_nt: TGCGCCAGCAGTGAAAGGAGCGGGGTAGAGACCCAGTACTTC; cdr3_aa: CASSERSGVETQYF
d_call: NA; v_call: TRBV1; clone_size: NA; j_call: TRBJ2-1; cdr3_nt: TGCACCAGCTCCTGGCCTAGCGGATACAATGAGCAGTTCTTC; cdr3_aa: CTSSWPSGYNEQFF
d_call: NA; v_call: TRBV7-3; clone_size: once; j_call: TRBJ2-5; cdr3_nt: TGTGCCAGCAGCTCCGAGGGGGGGGGCCCCCAAGAGACCCAGTACTTC; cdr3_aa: CASSSEGGGPQETQYF
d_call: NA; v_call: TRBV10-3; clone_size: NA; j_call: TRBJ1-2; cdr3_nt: TGTGCCATCAGTGAGTCTCGACAGGTGAGCGGCTACACCTTC; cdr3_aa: CAISESRQVSGYTF
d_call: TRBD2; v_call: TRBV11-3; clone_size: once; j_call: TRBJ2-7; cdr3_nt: TGTGCCAGCAGCTCCAGCGGGATCTCCTACGAGCAGTACTTC; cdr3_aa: CASSSSGISYEQYF
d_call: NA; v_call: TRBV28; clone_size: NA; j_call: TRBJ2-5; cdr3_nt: TGTGCCAGCAGTTTCGACAGGGAGACCCAGTACTTC; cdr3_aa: CASSFDRETQYF
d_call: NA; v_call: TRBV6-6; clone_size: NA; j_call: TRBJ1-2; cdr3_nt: TGTGCCAGCAGGGGGGACAAACGAGGCTCCTTTATCGGCTACACCTTC; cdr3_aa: CASRGDKRGSFIGYTF
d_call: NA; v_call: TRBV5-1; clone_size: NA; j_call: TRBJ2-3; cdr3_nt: TGCGCCAGCAGCTTGTTACAGACCACAGATACGCAGTATTTT; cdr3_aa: CASSLLQTTDTQYF
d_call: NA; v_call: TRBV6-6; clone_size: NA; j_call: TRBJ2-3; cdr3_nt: TGTGCCAGCAGTTACTCGATAGCTGGTTCAGCAGATACGCAGTATTTT; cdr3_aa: CASSYSIAGSADTQYF
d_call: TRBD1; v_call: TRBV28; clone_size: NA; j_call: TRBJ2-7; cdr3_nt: TGTGCCAGCAGGAACAGGGGGCGCATGTACGAGCAGTACTTC; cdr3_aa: CASRNRGRMYEQYF
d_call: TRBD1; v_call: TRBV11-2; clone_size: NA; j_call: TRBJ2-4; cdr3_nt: TGTGCCAGCAGCTTTAGGACAGGGGCCTCAAACATTCAGTACTTC; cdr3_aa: CASSFRTGASNIQYF
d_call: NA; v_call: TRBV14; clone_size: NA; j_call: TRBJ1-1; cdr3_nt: TGTGCCAGCAGCCAAGAAAGGGACTGGGAGGTGAACACTGAAGCTTTCTTT; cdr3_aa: CASSQERDWEVNTEAFF
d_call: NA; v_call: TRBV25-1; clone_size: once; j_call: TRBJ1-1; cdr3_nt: TGTGCCAGCAGTGAAATTTATACGGGGAACACTGAAGCTTTCTTT; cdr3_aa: CASSEIYTGNTEAFF
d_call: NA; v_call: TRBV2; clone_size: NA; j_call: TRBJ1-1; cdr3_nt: TGTGCCAGCAGTGCATACAGGGTGGGCACTGAAGCTTTCTTT; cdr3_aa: CASSAYRVGTEAFF
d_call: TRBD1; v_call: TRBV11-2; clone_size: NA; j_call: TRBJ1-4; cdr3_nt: TGTGCCAGCAGCCGAGGGAGGGGACAGGGCTCAGAAAAACTGTTTTTT; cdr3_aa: CASSRGRGQGSEKLFF
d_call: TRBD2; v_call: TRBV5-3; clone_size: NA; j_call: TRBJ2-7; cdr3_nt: TGTGCCAGAAGGCGGACGGGGGGGGCATGCTACGAGCAGTACTTC; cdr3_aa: CARRRTGGACYEQYF
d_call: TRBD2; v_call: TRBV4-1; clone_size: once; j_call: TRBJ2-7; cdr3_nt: TGCGCCAGCAGCCTAAGGGGGACTAGCGACAGGTTCGAGCAGTACTTC; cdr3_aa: CASSLRGTSDRFEQYF